This entry concerns a single T cell receptor beta chain. The antigen remains undetermined. This entry comes from a study of post-analysis software for immune sequencing data. Study-wide results and limits: Patients showed TRBV5-6, TRBV5-1 and TRBV20-1 among about five TRBV segments more frequent than in controls.

The CDR3 runs to 16 residues. V gave up 0 bases and J gave up 0 bases, with 11 bases separating them. Germline V lookup: CDR1 MNHEY, CDR2 SVGEGT. Libraries were made from TCR beta cDNA, and they carried unique molecular identifiers. One entry per CDR3 protein results from TCRdb running MiXCR on the PCR reads. This sample has roughly 800,000 distinct CDR3 sequences, with 46% found just once. The chain has TRBV6-2 or TRBV6-3 and TRBJ1-1, with D perhaps matching TRBD1 (5 bases). The sample consisted of blood. This clonotype was obtained from a girl between 10 and 17 years old with multiple sclerosis. The CDR3 region is CASSYSRGTMNTEAFF. The CDR3 DNA follows: TGTGCCAGCAGTTACTCGAGGGGCACAATGAACACTGAAGCTTTCTTT.